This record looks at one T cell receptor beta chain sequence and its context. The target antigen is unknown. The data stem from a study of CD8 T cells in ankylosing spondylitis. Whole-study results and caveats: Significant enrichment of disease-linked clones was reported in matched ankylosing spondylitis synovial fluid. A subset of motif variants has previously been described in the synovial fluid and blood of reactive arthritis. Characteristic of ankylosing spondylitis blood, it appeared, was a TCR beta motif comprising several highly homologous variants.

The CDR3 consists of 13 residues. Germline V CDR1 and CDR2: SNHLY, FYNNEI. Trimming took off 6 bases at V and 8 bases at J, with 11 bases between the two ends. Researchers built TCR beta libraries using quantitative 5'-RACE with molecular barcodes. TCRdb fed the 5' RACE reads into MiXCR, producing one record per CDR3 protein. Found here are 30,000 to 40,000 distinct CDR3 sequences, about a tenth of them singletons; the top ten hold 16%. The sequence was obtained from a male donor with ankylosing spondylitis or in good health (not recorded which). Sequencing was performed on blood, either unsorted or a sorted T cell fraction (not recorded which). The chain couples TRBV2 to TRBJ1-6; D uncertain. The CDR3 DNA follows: TGTGCCAGCAGGAGTAATGGGGATTCACCCCTCCACTTT. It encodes CASRSNGDSPLHF.